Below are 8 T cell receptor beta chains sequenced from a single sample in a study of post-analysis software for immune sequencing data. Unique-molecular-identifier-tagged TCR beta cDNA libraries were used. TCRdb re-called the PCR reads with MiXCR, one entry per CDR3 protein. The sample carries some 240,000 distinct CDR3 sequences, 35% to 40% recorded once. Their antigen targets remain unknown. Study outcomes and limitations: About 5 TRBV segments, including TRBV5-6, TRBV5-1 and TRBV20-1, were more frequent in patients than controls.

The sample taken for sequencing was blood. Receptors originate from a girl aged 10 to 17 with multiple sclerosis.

For the CDR3, the DNA is TGTGCCATCAGCCGGCTCGAAGGGACTGAAGCTTTCTTT. It yields the protein CAISRLEGTEAFF. This rearrangement joins TRBV10-3 to TRBJ1-1, with no clear D. V shed 6 bases and J shed 5 bases, with 13 bases lying between them. Germline V gene sequence: CDR1 ENHRY, CDR2 SYGVKD. The CDR3 totals 13 residues.

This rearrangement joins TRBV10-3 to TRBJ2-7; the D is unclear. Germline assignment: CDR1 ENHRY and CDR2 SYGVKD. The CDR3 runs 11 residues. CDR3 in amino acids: CATAPGAFSTV. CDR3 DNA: TGTGCCACCGCCCCGGGCGCCTTCTCAACCGTC.

The CDR3 coding sequence is TGCAGTGCGGATCCCCCGCTAGCAGACCAAGAGACCCAGTACTTC. Translated, it gives CSADPPLADQETQYF. The chain uses TRBV20-1 and TRBJ2-5, with D maybe TRBD2 (5 bases). This CDR3 contains 15 residues. The germline CDR1 and CDR2 sequences are DFQATT and SNEGSKA (reference sequence). Trimming took off 6 bases at V and 0 bases at J, with 17 bases between the two ends.

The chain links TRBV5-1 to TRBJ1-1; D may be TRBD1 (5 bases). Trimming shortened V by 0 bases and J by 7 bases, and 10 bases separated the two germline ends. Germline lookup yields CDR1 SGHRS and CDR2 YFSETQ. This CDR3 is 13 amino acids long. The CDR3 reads CASSLEQRGEAFF. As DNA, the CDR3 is TGCGCCAGCAGCTTGGAGCAGAGGGGTGAAGCTTTCTTT.

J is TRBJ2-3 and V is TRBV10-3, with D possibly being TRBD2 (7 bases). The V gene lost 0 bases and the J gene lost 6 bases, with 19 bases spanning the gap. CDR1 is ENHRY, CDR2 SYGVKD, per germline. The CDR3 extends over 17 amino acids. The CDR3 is CAISESTPGGGRDTQYF. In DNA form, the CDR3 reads TGTGCCATCAGTGAGTCGACTCCGGGGGGCGGAAGGGATACGCAGTATTTT.

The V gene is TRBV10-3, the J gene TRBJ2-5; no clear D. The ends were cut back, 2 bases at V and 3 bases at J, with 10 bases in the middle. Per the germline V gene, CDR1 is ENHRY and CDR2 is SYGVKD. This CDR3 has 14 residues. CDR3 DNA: TGTGCCATCAGTGAGGATAATAGCAAAGAGACCCAGTACTTC. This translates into CAISEDNSKETQYF.

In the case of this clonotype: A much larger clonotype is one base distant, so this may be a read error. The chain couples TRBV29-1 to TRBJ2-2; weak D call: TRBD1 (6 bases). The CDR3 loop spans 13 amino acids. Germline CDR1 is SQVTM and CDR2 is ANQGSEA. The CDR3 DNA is TGCAACGGGACCGACAGGTCCGGCGGGGAGCTGTTTTTT. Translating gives CNGTDRSGGELFF.

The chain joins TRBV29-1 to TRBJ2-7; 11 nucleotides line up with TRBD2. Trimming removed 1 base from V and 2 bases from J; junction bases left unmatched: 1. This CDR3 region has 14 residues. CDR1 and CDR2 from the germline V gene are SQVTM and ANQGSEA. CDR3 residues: CSVEVLAGAYEQYF. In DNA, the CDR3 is TGCAGCGTTGAAGTACTAGCGGGAGCCTACGAGCAGTACTTC.